This T cell receptor (beta chain) was documented in a study of blood T cell repertoires in COVID-19. Across the study: T cells, B-cell-depleted T cells, or PBMCs supplied cDNA or gDNA.

From germline, CDR1 is LNHDA and CDR2 SQIVND (reference sequence). V was cut by 9 bases and J by 0 bases, with 17 bases left in between. This CDR3 contains 15 residues. How the authors handled the data: Reference gene primer amplification gave nucleated cell count estimates. Profiled with immunoSEQ multiplex PCR; TCRdb holds only in-frame clones, not every one. That table furnishes V, J and clone size, whereas the DNA furnished D and trimming. The sample includes roughly 110,000 clones, about four fifths seen only once; the top ten take 4% to 4.5%. Sequencing was performed on peripheral blood. The chain joins TRBV19 to TRBJ1-2; D may be TRBD1 (5 bases). This clonotype was obtained from a man between 65 and 79 years old with acute or convalescent COVID-19. The chain's CDR3 is CASLPGGEANYGYTF. CDR3 sequence (DNA): TGTGCCAGCCTTCCCGGGGGGGAAGCTAACTATGGCTACACCTTC. Complete variable domain (other parts from reference TRBV19 and TRBJ1-2): DGGITQSPKYLFRKEGQNVTLSCEQNLNHDAMYWYRQDPGQGLRLIYYSQIVNDFQKGDIAEGYSVSREKKESFPLTVTSAQKNPTAFYLCASLPGGEANYGYTFGSGTRLTVV.